A selection of T cell receptor beta chains follows, all from one sample in a study of T cell clones after liver transplantation. This table comes from immunoSEQ multiplex PCR, and its TCRdb copy is limited to in-frame clones, with some not included. The sample lists 20,000 to 25,000 clones; approximately 94% were seen once. The input for sequencing was CD8+ T cells from blood, taken around 27 months after liver transplant. The origin of the receptors is a human patient who received a liver transplant. The graft donor may have given rise to some T cells. CDR3s include the opening cysteine and the closing phenylalanine or tryptophan. The D gene is left open where the match is weak. Rows give clone size only sometimes, using once, few, many, or a class for an expanded clone.

abundance: .; v_gene: TRBV9; d_gene: TRBD1; j_gene: TRBJ2-1; CDR3aa: CASSPSGTGDNEQFF; CDR3nt: TGTGCCAGCAGCCCATCCGGGACAGGGGACAATGAGCAGTTCTTC
abundance: .; v_gene: TRBV7-9; d_gene: .; j_gene: TRBJ2-1; CDR3aa: CASSPYAGRGYNEQFF; CDR3nt: TGTGCCAGCAGCCCATACGCGGGGCGGGGCTACAATGAGCAGTTCTTC
abundance: few; v_gene: TRBV19; d_gene: .; j_gene: TRBJ2-1; CDR3aa: CASSMRVWGDNEQFF; CDR3nt: TGTGCCAGTAGTATGCGGGTCTGGGGGGACAATGAGCAGTTCTTC
abundance: .; v_gene: TRBV11-2; d_gene: TRBD2; j_gene: TRBJ2-5; CDR3aa: CASSTRTSGIRAETQYF; CDR3nt: TGTGCCAGCAGCACCCGGACTAGCGGGATTCGGGCAGAGACCCAGTACTTC
abundance: .; v_gene: TRBV28; d_gene: .; j_gene: TRBJ2-1; CDR3aa: CASSHPPEEGPYNEQFF; CDR3nt: TGTGCCAGCAGCCACCCCCCGGAGGAGGGCCCCTACAATGAGCAGTTCTTC
abundance: .; v_gene: TRBV18; d_gene: .; j_gene: TRBJ2-7; CDR3aa: CASSPPWGAPSYEQYF; CDR3nt: TGTGCCAGCTCACCACCGTGGGGTGCCCCGTCCTACGAGCAGTACTTC
abundance: once; v_gene: TRBV7-6; d_gene: .; j_gene: TRBJ2-5; CDR3aa: CASSLADPFSVGETQYF; CDR3nt: TGTGCCAGCAGCTTAGCGGACCCCTTTTCGGTGGGGGAGACCCAGTACTTC
abundance: .; v_gene: TRBV19; d_gene: .; j_gene: TRBJ2-5; CDR3aa: CASSTDLEGETQYF; CDR3nt: TGTGCCAGTAGTACGGACCTTGAGGGAGAGACCCAGTACTTC
abundance: .; v_gene: TRBV29-1; d_gene: TRBD2; j_gene: TRBJ2-5; CDR3aa: CSSDRGDKGETQYF; CDR3nt: TGCAGCTCGGATCGGGGGGATAAGGGAGAGACCCAGTACTTC
abundance: .; v_gene: TRBV13; d_gene: TRBD2; j_gene: TRBJ2-1; CDR3aa: CASSPGTNSYNEQFF; CDR3nt: TGTGCCAGCAGCCCCGGGACTAACTCCTACAATGAGCAGTTCTTC
abundance: .; v_gene: TRBV27; d_gene: TRBD1; j_gene: TRBJ2-7; CDR3aa: CASSLSMDRSYEQYF; CDR3nt: TGTGCCAGCAGTTTATCCATGGACAGGTCCTACGAGCAGTACTTC
abundance: .; v_gene: TRBV28; d_gene: TRBD2; j_gene: TRBJ2-1; CDR3aa: CASSSRTSGRNNEQFF; CDR3nt: TGTGCCAGCAGTTCCAGGACTAGCGGGAGGAACAATGAGCAGTTCTTC
abundance: .; v_gene: TRBV7-8; d_gene: .; j_gene: TRBJ2-7; CDR3aa: CASSSDLNSYEQYF; CDR3nt: TGTGCCAGCAGCTCCGACTTAAATTCCTACGAGCAGTACTTC
abundance: .; v_gene: TRBV30; d_gene: .; j_gene: TRBJ2-7; CDR3aa: CAGWITSYEQYF; CDR3nt: TGTGCCGGCTGGATTACTTCCTACGAGCAGTACTTC
abundance: .; v_gene: TRBV5-4; d_gene: TRBD1; j_gene: TRBJ2-1; CDR3aa: CASSLEDRAYNEQFF; CDR3nt: TGTGCCAGCAGCTTGGAGGACAGGGCCTACAATGAGCAGTTCTTC
abundance: .; v_gene: TRBV27; d_gene: .; j_gene: TRBJ2-1; CDR3aa: CASSWAAASYNEQFF; CDR3nt: TGTGCCAGCAGTTGGGCGGCCGCCTCCTACAATGAGCAGTTCTTC
abundance: medium-sized; v_gene: TRBV5-4; d_gene: .; j_gene: TRBJ2-3; CDR3aa: CASSLGPPGGQDTQYF; CDR3nt: TGTGCCAGCAGCTTGGGCCCTCCTGGGGGCCAGGATACGCAGTATTTT
abundance: .; v_gene: TRBV6-4; d_gene: .; j_gene: TRBJ2-7; CDR3aa: CASSDSYRKSYEQYF; CDR3nt: TGTGCCAGCAGTGACTCATATAGGAAATCCTACGAGCAGTACTTC
abundance: .; v_gene: TRBV2; d_gene: .; j_gene: TRBJ1-5; CDR3aa: CASSHLSAGEPNQPQHF; CDR3nt: TGTGCCAGCAGTCATTTATCCGCAGGGGAACCCAATCAGCCCCAGCATTTT
abundance: .; v_gene: TRBV5-6; d_gene: TRBD1; j_gene: TRBJ2-7; CDR3aa: CASSPAGQGAGYEQYF; CDR3nt: TGTGCCAGCAGCCCAGCAGGACAGGGGGCTGGTTACGAGCAGTACTTC
abundance: .; v_gene: TRBV27; d_gene: TRBD1; j_gene: TRBJ1-2; CDR3aa: CASSLGTQGAHGYTF; CDR3nt: TGTGCCAGCAGTTTGGGGACACAGGGGGCACATGGCTACACCTTC
abundance: .; v_gene: TRBV7-2; d_gene: TRBD1; j_gene: TRBJ1-2; CDR3aa: CASSFPRGAGGGSWYGYTF; CDR3nt: TGTGCCAGCAGCTTCCCTCGGGGGGCAGGGGGCGGTTCGTGGTATGGCTACACCTTC
abundance: .; v_gene: TRBV28; d_gene: .; j_gene: TRBJ1-2; CDR3aa: CASSLSHSTFPRNYGYTF; CDR3nt: TGTGCCAGCAGTTTATCACACTCGACCTTCCCAAGGAACTATGGCTACACCTTC
abundance: .; v_gene: TRBV27; d_gene: .; j_gene: TRBJ2-3; CDR3aa: CASRKWESDTQYF; CDR3nt: TGTGCCAGCAGGAAATGGGAGTCAGATACGCAGTATTTT